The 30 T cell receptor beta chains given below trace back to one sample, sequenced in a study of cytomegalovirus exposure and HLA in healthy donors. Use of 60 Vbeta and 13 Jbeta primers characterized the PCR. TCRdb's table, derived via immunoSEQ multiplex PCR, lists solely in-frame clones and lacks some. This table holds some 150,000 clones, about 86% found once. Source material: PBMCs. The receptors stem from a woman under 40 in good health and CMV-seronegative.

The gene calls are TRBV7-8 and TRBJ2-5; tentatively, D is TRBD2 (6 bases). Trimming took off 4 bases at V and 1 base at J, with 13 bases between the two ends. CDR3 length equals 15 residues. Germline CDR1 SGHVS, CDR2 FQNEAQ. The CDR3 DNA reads TGTGCCAGCAGCTCCCAGGGACTTTTCCAAGAGACCCAGTACTTC. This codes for CASSSQGLFQETQYF.

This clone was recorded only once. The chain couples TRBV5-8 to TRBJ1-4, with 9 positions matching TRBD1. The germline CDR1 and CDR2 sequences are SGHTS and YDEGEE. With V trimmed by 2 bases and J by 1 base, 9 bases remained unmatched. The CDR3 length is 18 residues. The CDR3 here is CASSFRGQGMRTNEKLFF. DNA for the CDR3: TGTGCCAGCAGCTTTAGAGGACAGGGGATGCGAACTAATGAAAAACTGTTTTTT.

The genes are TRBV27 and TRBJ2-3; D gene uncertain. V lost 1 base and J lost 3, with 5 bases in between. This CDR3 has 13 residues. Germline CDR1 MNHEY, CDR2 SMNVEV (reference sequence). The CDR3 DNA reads TGTGCCAGCAGTTTATTCTTGACAGATACGCAGTATTTT. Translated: CASSLFLTDTQYF.

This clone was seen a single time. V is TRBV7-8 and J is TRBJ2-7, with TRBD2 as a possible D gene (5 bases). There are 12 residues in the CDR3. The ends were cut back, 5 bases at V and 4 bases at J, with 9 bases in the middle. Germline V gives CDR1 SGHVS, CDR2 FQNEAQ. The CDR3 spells CASSPADYEQYF. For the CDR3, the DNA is TGTGCCAGCAGCCCAGCGGATTACGAGCAGTACTTC.

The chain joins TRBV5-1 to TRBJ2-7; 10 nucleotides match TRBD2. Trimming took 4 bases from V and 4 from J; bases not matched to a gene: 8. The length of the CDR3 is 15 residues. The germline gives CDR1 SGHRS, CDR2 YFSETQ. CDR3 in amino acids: CASSIASGSRYEQYF. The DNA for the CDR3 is TGCGCCAGCAGCATCGCTAGCGGGAGCAGGTACGAGCAGTACTTC.

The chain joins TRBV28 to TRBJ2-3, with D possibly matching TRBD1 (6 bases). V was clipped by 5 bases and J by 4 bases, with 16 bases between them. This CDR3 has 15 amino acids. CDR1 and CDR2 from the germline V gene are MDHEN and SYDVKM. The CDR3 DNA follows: TGTGCCAGCAGTCCCCATGGGGGCTGGGCAGATACGCAGTATTTT. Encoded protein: CASSPHGGWADTQYF.

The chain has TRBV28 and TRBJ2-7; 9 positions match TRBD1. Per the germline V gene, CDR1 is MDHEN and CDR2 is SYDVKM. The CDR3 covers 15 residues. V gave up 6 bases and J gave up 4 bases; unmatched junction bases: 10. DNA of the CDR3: TGTGCCAGCAGCGCCGGGACAGGGAATCCTTACGAGCAGTACTTC. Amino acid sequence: CASSAGTGNPYEQYF.

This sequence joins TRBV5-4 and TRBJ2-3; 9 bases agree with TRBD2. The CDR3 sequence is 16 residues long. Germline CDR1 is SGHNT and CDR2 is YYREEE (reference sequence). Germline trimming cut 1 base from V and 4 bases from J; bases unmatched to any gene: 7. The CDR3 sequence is CASSLQLGGRADTQYF. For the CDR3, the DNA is TGTGCCAGCAGCTTGCAGTTGGGCGGGAGGGCAGATACGCAGTATTTT.

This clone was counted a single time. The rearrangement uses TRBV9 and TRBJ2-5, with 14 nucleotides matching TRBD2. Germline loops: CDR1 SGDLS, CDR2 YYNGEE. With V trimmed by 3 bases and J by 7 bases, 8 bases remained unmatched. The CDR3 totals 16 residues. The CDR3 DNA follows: TGTGCCAGCAGCGCGGGACTAGCGGGGGAGTCGGGGACCCAGTACTTC. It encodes CASSAGLAGESGTQYF.

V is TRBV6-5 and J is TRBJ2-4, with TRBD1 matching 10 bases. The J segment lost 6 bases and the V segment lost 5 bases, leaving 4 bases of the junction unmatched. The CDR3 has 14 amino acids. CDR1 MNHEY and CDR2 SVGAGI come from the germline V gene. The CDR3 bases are TGTGCCAGCAGTACGGGGGACAGGGGAAACATTCAGTACTTC. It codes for CASSTGDRGNIQYF.

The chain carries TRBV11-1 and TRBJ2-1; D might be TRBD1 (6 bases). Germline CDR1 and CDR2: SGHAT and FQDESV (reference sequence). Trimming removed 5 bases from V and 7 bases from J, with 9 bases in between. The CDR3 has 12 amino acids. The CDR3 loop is CASSIRGNEQFF. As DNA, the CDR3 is TGTGCCAGCAGCATCAGGGGAAATGAGCAGTTCTTC.

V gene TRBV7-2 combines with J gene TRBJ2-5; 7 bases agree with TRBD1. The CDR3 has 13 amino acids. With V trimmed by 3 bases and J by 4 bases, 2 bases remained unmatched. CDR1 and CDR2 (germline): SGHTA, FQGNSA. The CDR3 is CASSFRQGETQYF. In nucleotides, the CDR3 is TGTGCCAGCAGCTTCCGACAGGGAGAGACCCAGTACTTC. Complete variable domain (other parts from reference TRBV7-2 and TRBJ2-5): GAGVSQSPSNKVTEKGKDVELRCDPISGHTALYWYRQSLGQGLEFLIYFQGNSAPDKSGLPSDRFSAERTGGSVSTLTIQRTQQEDSAVYLCASSFRQGETQYFGPGTRLLVL.

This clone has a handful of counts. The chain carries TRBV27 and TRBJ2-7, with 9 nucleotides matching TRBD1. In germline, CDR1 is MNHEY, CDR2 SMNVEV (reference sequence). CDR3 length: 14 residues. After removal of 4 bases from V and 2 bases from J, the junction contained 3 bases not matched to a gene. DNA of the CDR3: TGTGCCAGCAGTTCTACAGGGGGCCCCTACGAGCAGTACTTC. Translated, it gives CASSSTGGPYEQYF.

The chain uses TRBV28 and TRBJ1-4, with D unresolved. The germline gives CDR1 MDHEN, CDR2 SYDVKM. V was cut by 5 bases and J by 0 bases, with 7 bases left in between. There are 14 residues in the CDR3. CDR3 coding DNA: TGTGCCAGCAGTCCTCACACAACTAATGAAAAACTGTTTTTT. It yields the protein CASSPHTTNEKLFF.

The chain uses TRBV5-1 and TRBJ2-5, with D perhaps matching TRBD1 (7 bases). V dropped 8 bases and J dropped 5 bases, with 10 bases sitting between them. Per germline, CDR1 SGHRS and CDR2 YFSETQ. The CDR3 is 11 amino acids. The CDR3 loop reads CARTGRETQYF. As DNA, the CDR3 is TGCGCCAGGACAGGGAGGGAGACCCAGTACTTC.

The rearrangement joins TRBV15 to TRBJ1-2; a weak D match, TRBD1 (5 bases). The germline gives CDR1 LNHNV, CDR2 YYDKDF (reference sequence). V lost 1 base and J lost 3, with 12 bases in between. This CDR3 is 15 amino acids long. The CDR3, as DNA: TGTGCCACCAGCAGAGTATCAGGGAACGACTATGGCTACACCTTC. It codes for CATSRVSGNDYGYTF.

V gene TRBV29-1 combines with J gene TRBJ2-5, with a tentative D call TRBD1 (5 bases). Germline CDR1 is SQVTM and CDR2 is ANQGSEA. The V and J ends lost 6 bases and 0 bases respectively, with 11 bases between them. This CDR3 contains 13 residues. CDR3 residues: CSVKGRYQETQYF. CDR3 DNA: TGCAGCGTCAAGGGGCGGTACCAAGAGACCCAGTACTTC.

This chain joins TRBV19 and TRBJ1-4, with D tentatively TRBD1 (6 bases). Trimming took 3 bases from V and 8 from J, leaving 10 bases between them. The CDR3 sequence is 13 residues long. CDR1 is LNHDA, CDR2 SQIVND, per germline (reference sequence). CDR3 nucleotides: TGTGCCAGTAGTATTGGAGACAGGGAAAAACTGTTTTTT. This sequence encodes CASSIGDREKLFF.

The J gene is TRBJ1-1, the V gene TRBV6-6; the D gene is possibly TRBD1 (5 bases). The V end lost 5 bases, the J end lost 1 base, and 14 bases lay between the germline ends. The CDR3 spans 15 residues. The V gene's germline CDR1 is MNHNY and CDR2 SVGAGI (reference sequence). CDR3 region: CASSRARTGNTEAFF. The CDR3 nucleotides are TGTGCCAGCAGTCGCGCGCGAACAGGGAACACTGAAGCTTTCTTT.

Here the CDR3 DNA reads TGTGCCAGCGGATTGACAGGGTCCCTTAACTATGGCTACACCTTC. Translated, it gives CASGLTGSLNYGYTF. The chain employs TRBV28 and TRBJ1-2; the match to TRBD1 covers 7 bases. Trimming took 8 bases from V and 1 from J; bases not matched to a gene: 10. Germline-derived CDR1 and CDR2 are MDHEN and SYDVKM. This CDR3 comprises 15 residues.

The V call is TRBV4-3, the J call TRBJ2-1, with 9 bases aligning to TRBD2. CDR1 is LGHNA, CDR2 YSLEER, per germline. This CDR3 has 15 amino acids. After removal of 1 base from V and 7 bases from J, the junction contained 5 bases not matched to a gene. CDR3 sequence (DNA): TGCGCCAGCAGCCAAGGGAGCGGGAGGAGGAATGAGCAGTTCTTC. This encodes CASSQGSGRRNEQFF.

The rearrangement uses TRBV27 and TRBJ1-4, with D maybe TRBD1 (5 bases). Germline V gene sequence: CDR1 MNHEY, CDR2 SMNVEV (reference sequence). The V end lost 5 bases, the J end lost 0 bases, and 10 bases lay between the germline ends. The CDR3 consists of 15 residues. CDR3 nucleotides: TGTGCCAGCAGTCGGACACTTGCAACTAATGAAAAACTGTTTTTT. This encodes CASSRTLATNEKLFF.

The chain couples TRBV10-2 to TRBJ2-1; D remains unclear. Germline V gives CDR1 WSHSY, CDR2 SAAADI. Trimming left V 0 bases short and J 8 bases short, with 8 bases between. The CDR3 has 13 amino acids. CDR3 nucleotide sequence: TGCGCCAGCAGTGAGTCAAGGCTAGATGAGCAGTTCTTC. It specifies CASSESRLDEQFF.

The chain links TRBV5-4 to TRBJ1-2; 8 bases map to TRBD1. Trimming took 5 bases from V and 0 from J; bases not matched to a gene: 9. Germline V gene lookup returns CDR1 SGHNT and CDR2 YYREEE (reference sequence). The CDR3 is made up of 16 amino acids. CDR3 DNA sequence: TGTGCCAGCAGGCAGGGGGCAATAGAAGCTAACTATGGCTACACCTTC. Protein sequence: CASRQGAIEANYGYTF.

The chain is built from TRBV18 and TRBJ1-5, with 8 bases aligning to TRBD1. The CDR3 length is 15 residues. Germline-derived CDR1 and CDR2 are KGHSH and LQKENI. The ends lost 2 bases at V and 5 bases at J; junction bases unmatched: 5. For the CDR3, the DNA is TGTGCCAGCTCACCAGACAGGGGCGTCCATCAGCCCCAGCATTTT. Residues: CASSPDRGVHQPQHF.

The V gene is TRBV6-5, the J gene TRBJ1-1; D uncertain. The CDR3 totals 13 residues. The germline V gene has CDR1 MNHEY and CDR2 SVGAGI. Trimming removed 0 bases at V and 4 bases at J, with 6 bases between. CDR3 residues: CASSYSGGTEAFF. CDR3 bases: TGTGCCAGCAGTTACTCCGGAGGCACTGAAGCTTTCTTT.

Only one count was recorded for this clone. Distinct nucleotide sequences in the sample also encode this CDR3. CDR3 DNA: TGTGCCAGCAGCTTAGACAGGTACAATGAGCAGTTCTTC. Its translation is CASSLDRYNEQFF. The chain joins TRBV7-2 to TRBJ2-1; perhaps TRBD1 as D (5 bases). Germline CDR1 is SGHTA and CDR2 is FQGNSA. Trimming took 1 base from V and 4 from J, leaving 5 bases between them. This CDR3 contains 13 residues.

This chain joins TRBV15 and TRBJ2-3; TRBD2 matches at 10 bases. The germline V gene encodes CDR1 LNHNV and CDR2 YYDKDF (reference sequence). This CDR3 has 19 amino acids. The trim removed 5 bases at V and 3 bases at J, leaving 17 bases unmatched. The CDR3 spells CATSSTPALLAGVTDTQYF. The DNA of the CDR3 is TGTGCCACCAGCTCCACACCGGCCCTGCTAGCGGGGGTTACAGATACGCAGTATTTT.

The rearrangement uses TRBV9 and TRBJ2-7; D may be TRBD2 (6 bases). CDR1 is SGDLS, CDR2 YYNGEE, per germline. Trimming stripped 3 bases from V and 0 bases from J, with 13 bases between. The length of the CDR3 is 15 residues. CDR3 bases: TGTGCCAGCAGCGAGGGCGGGGCGACCTCCTACGAGCAGTACTTC. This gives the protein CASSEGGATSYEQYF.

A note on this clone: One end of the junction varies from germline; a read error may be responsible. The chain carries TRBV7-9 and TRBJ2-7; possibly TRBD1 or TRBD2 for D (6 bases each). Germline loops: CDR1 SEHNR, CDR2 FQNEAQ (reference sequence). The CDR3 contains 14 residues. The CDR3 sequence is CVSSLGGPAYEQYF. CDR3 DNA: TGTGTCAGCAGCTTAGGGGGGCCTGCCTACGAGCAGTACTTC.